This record covers a single T cell receptor beta chain. Amplified TCR beta CDR3 regions came from RNA transcripts. Initially, a first-round RT-PCR of the TCR CDR3 employed the HTBI primer set. In TCRdb, the multiplex PCR reads were re-called with MiXCR into one record per CDR3 protein. This table has 300,000 to 500,000 distinct CDR3 sequences, roughly 13% appearing once. This sample stems from a study of T cells in Graves' hyperthyroidism and ophthalmopathy. The receptor comes from a man aged 50-59 years with Graves' ophthalmopathy. Sequencing was carried out using blood.

The chain's CDR3 is CASSPRGRGYANTGELFF. As DNA, the CDR3 is TGTGCCAGCAGCCCGAGGGGGCGGGGATATGCGAACACCGGGGAGCTGTTTTTT. This chain uses TRBV7-2 with TRBJ2-2; D possibly corresponds to TRBD1 (7 bases). The CDR3 totals 18 residues. The germline V gene has CDR1 SGHTA and CDR2 FQGNSA. V dropped 5 bases and J dropped 0 bases, with 19 bases sitting between them.